Listed here are 15 T cell receptor beta chains from one sample, sequenced in a study of shared clonotypes between healthy human individuals. This table comes from immunoSEQ multiplex PCR, and its TCRdb copy is limited to in-frame clones, with some not included. The table has approximately 2,300,000 clones, 85% to 95% seen once; the top ten hold approximately 0.41%. Sequencing input: naive CD4+ T cells from PBMCs. Noted subset: CD45RA+ positively selected. These receptors were collected from a man between 18 and 35 years old in good health. Some clones in this sample may be carry-over from other donors' samples.

The V gene is TRBV27, the J gene TRBJ2-7, with D possibly matching TRBD2 (5 bases). V lost 2 bases and J 6 bases, leaving 14 bases between the germline ends. There are 14 residues in the CDR3. In germline, CDR1 is MNHEY, CDR2 SMNVEV (reference sequence). DNA for the CDR3: TGTGCCAGCAGTTTAAGAATGAGGGTCCGCGAGCAGTACTTC. This gives the protein CASSLRMRVREQYF.

This clone was seen once. The chain carries TRBV6-5 and TRBJ1-2, with D perhaps TRBD1 (5 bases). CDR1 and CDR2 from the germline V gene are MNHEY and SVGAGI. The CDR3 is made up of 15 amino acids. Between the trimmed V and J ends, which lost 2 bases and 4 bases, there was a span of 14 bases. The CDR3 DNA is TGTGCCAGCAGTTACGGCCATCAGGGCGGCTATGGCTACACCTTC. It encodes CASSYGHQGGYGYTF.

J is TRBJ2-5 and V is TRBV18, with D possibly being TRBD1 (5 bases). V lost 2 bases and J 4 bases, leaving 11 bases between the germline ends. The CDR3 runs to 14 residues. Looked up from germline, CDR1 is KGHSH and CDR2 is LQKENI. The CDR3 nucleotides are TGTGCCAGCTCACCAAGCAGGGCATCAGAGACCCAGTACTTC. It encodes CASSPSRASETQYF. Together with reference TRBV18 and TRBJ2-5, the CDR3 gives the full variable domain: NAGVMQNPRHLVRRRGQEARLRCSPMKGHSHVYWYRQLPEEGLKFMVYLQKENIIDESGMPKERFSAEFPKEGPSILRIQQVVRGDSAAYFCASSPSRASETQYFGPGTRLLVL.

The rearrangement joins TRBV4-1 to TRBJ1-4, with TRBD1 as a possible D gene (6 bases). V was cut by 5 bases and J by 0 bases, with 13 bases left in between. The CDR3 runs to 16 residues. Germline V gene data show CDR1 as MGHRA and CDR2 as YSYEKL. Here the CDR3 DNA reads TGCGCCAGCAGCTACGACAGGATTGCAACTAATGAAAAACTGTTTTTT. It encodes CASSYDRIATNEKLFF.

The chain joins TRBV15 to TRBJ2-4; D possibly uses TRBD1 or TRBD2 (6 bases each). V lost 0 bases to trimming and J lost 1 base, with 13 bases between them. The CDR3 spans 17 residues. Germline V gene data show CDR1 as LNHNV and CDR2 as YYDKDF (reference sequence). This CDR3 is CATSRDPQGGAKNIQYF. The CDR3 DNA is TGTGCCACCAGCAGAGATCCGCAAGGGGGGGCCAAAAACATTCAGTACTTC.

This clone has a handful of counts. The chain combines TRBV7-7 with TRBJ2-2; D unclear. The germline V gene has CDR1 SSHAT and CDR2 FNYEAQ (reference sequence). The CDR3 runs to 13 residues. Trimming took 3 bases from V and 6 from J, leaving 8 bases between them. CDR3 sequence (DNA): TGTGCCAGCAGCTTGTTCGGACCCGGGGAGCTGTTTTTT. Its translation is CASSLFGPGELFF.

The rearrangement uses TRBV30 and TRBJ2-5; 11 positions match TRBD1. The J call is uncertain, as TRBJ2-7 better fits the DNA end. This CDR3 comprises 13 residues. CDR1 and CDR2 from the germline V gene are GTSNPN and SVGIG (reference sequence). The CDR3: CACGTGGSYEQYF. The DNA for the CDR3 is TGTGCCTGCGGGACAGGGGGCTCCTACGAGCAGTACTTC.

The chain employs TRBV11-2 and TRBJ2-3; possible D gene TRBD1, 5 bases. The V gene's germline CDR1 is SGHAT and CDR2 FQNNGV. The length of the CDR3 is 14 residues. Between the trimmed V and J ends, which lost 6 bases and 0 bases, there was a span of 10 bases. Here the CDR3 reads CASRAGFSTDTQYF. The DNA for the CDR3 is TGTGCCAGCAGAGCAGGGTTTAGCACAGATACGCAGTATTTT.

V usage is TRBV5-1 and J usage is TRBJ2-5; perhaps TRBD1 as D (6 bases). The germline V and J ends were trimmed by 7 bases and 1 base, with 17 bases remaining between them. Germline loops: CDR1 SGHRS, CDR2 YFSETQ. The CDR3 covers 15 residues. The CDR3 protein is CASRSARGRQETQYF. The CDR3 nucleotides are TGCGCCAGCCGCTCTGCCAGGGGTCGCCAAGAGACCCAGTACTTC.

The chain employs TRBV10-3 and TRBJ1-2, with 9 bases fitting TRBD1. Germline CDR1 and CDR2: ENHRY and SYGVKD. CDR3 length equals 14 residues. The J segment lost 3 bases and the V segment lost 2 bases, leaving 1 base of the junction unmatched. CDR3 region: CAISERTGDYGYTF. CDR3 nucleotides: TGTGCCATCAGTGAGAGGACAGGGGACTATGGCTACACCTTC.

The chain has TRBV6-1 and TRBJ2-3, with D maybe TRBD2 (5 bases). This CDR3 is built from 13 residues. Trimming pared 2 bases from V and 5 bases from J, leaving 8 bases between. CDR1 MNHNS and CDR2 SASEGT come from the germline V gene. CDR3 nucleotides: TGTGCCAGCAGTGAATCCGGGGAAGATACGCAGTATTTT. Its translation: CASSESGEDTQYF.

The chain has TRBV5-1 and TRBJ1-2, with 9 bases lining up with TRBD1. Germline V gene sequence: CDR1 SGHRS, CDR2 YFSETQ. Germline trimming cut 0 bases from V and 8 bases from J; bases unmatched to any gene: 8. This CDR3 is 15 amino acids long. For the CDR3, the DNA is TGCGCCAGCAGCTTGGTAGCGGGACAGGGAAGCGGCTACACCTTC. It translates to CASSLVAGQGSGYTF.

The chain couples TRBV29-1 to TRBJ1-1; no clear D gene. Germline CDR1 reads SQVTM; CDR2 reads ANQGSEA. The V end lost 4 bases, the J end lost 2 bases, and 14 bases lay between the germline ends. CDR3 length: 14 amino acids. The CDR3 nucleotides are TGCAGCGTTGGCCCCGCCCTAGCAAACACTGAAGCTTTCTTT. It codes for CSVGPALANTEAFF.

The rearrangement joins TRBV4-2 to TRBJ2-2, with TRBD2 identical over 7 bases. CDR1 and CDR2 from the germline V gene are LGHNA and YNFKEQ. V dropped 4 bases and J dropped 2; count of bases not matched to a gene: 4. CDR3 size: 15 residues. CDR3 nucleotides: TGTGCCAGCAGCCCCCGCGGGGGTAACACCGGGGAGCTGTTTTTT. Its protein product is CASSPRGGNTGELFF.

CDR3 DNA sequence: TGTGCCAGCAGCAGGGGCGGCGCGGGAGGGATTGGAACAGATACGCAGTATTTT. This gives the protein CASSRGGAGGIGTDTQYF. The chain employs TRBV5-4 and TRBJ2-3; 9 positions match TRBD2. V lost 4 bases to trimming and J lost 3 bases; unmatched junction nucleotides: 15. Germline V gene data show CDR1 as SGHNT and CDR2 as YYREEE (reference sequence). The CDR3 sequence is 18 residues long. The whole variable domain, filled in from reference TRBV5-4 and TRBJ2-3, reads ETGVTQSPTHLIKTRGQQVTLRCSSQSGHNTVSWYQQALGQGPQFIFQYYREEENGRGNFPPRFSGLQFPNYSSELNVNALELDDSALYLCASSRGGAGGIGTDTQYFGPGTRLTVL.